The T cell receptor (beta chain) under discussion was sequenced for a study of beta chain features in type 1 diabetes. Study-wide findings and caveats: When cDNA is sequenced, cells with high TCR expression could be over-represented. Shortening of TCRB CDR3s, moderate but significant, appeared in all four CD4+ subsets of Type 1 diabetes patients.

CDR1 MDHEN and CDR2 SYDVKM come from the germline V gene. V was cut by 6 bases and J by 4 bases, with 11 bases left in between. The CDR3 totals 13 residues. Reverse transcribing all isolated RNA meant expressed TCRB transcripts were sequenced. Mean read depth for naive, central memory and regulatory T cell samples was about 3.6 million reads. The table came from immunoSEQ multiplex PCR; TCRdb's copy has only in-frame clones and leaves some out. The table lists around 600,000 clones, roughly 12% of them singletons. This clone came up a few times. Its antigen is not known. This chain links TRBV28 with TRBJ2-3; D might be TRBD1 or TRBD2, each matching 5 bases. Sequencing used naive CD4+ T cells from blood. This sequence was found in a man aged 30 to 45 with type 1 diabetes. CDR3 nucleotide sequence: TGTGCCAGCAGGGGGGTAGGACCAGATACGCAGTATTTT. It specifies CASRGVGPDTQYF.